The table lists the clone carrying this TCR beta chain with many counts. Its antigen remains unidentified. In a library made to pick up alpha chains, this beta chain is a stray read with a size that means little. These data come from a study of spatial heterogeneity in lung cancer. Overall study: In the raw reads, each unique TCR and UMI combination was present more than ten times on average.

TCRdb recomputed calls from the 5' RACE reads with MiXCR, one row per CDR3 protein. The profile shows over 15,000 distinct CDR3 sequences, approximately 6.5% of them singletons. The CDR3 extends over 16 amino acids. Per the germline V gene, CDR1 is MDHEN and CDR2 is SYDVKM. Unmatched junction bases numbered 9, after V lost 5 bases and J lost 2 bases. Study results and caveats: Expanded alpha and beta TCR counts within tumors tracked tumor mutation counts.

Stated time point: sample taken at primary tumor resection. No cell sorting; template was whole RNA from tumor, lung tissue or PBMC. The genes are TRBV28 and TRBJ2-3; the match to TRBD2 covers 8 bases. The specimen comprised lung tumor tissue, sampled at surgery. The sequence was obtained from a female donor with early-stage non-small cell lung cancer. The CDR3 reads CASSLLSGANTDTQYF. In DNA, the CDR3 is TGTGCCAGCAGTCTTCTTAGCGGGGCGAACACAGATACGCAGTATTTT.